This entry concerns a single T cell receptor (beta chain). Its target is not known. The sample is drawn from a study of T cell responses to AZD1222 COVID-19 vaccine. Study-level points and caveats: Reports indicate that nearly half of spike-specific TCRs are directed at unmutated variant regions.

Profiled with immunoSEQ multiplex PCR; TCRdb holds only in-frame clones, not every one. The table includes approximately 110,000 clones, roughly nine tenths detected once. Trimming removed 3 bases from V and 3 bases from J; junction bases left unmatched: 5. The CDR3 covers 14 residues. Germline V CDR1 and CDR2: ENHRY, SYGVKD. This clonotype was obtained from an adult in good health. The genes are TRBV10-3 and TRBJ2-7, with TRBD2 matching 7 bases. The sample consisted of peripheral blood, taken on day 0 of AZD1222 vaccination. CDR3 sequence reads: CAISETSVNYEQYF. CDR3 DNA sequence: TGTGCCATCAGTGAAACTAGCGTCAACTACGAGCAGTACTTC.